The rows below give T cell receptor beta chains drawn from one sample of a study of shared clonotypes between healthy human individuals. Method: immunoSEQ multiplex PCR; TCRdb's copy keeps in-frame clones and lacks some. The top ten hold 0.39% of the sample, which has 2 million to 2.5 million clones, approximately 93% seen once. The sequenced sample consisted of naive CD4+ T cells from PBMCs. These receptors were taken from a man aged 18-30 years in good health. Some clones in this sample may be carry-over from other donors' samples. Both conserved end residues are part of each CDR3. A D gene is named only where the DNA matches it firmly. Clone size is given for some rows only: seen once, a few or many times, or a class if the clone is expanded.

clone size	V gene	J gene	D gene	CDR3 protein	CDR3 DNA
-	TRBV28	TRBJ2-2	-	CASSFSFRGPGRVTGELFF	TGTGCCAGCAGTTTTTCGTTTCGGGGGCCGGGGCGTGTCACCGGGGAGCTGTTTTTT
-	TRBV5-1	TRBJ2-1	TRBD2	CASGAGLADYNEQFF	TGCGCCAGCGGGGCGGGACTAGCGGATTACAATGAGCAGTTCTTC
-	TRBV9	TRBJ2-7	-	CASSVSTTDLYEQYF	TGTGCCAGCAGCGTTTCCACAACCGACCTGTACGAGCAGTACTTC
-	TRBV14	TRBJ2-5	-	CASSRFSKDSQETQYF	TGTGCCAGCAGCCGTTTTAGTAAGGACAGCCAAGAGACCCAGTACTTC
-	TRBV5-5	TRBJ1-4	-	CASSSDSTNEKLFF	TGTGCCAGCAGCTCGGACAGCACTAATGAAAAACTGTTTTTT
-	TRBV28	TRBJ2-7	-	CASSPTLHSPYEQYF	TGTGCCAGCAGCCCCACCCTGCACAGCCCCTACGAGCAGTACTTC
-	TRBV6-5	TRBJ1-2	-	CASRAIDAESYGYTF	TGTGCCAGCAGGGCGATCGATGCAGAGAGCTATGGCTACACCTTC
-	TRBV6-5	TRBJ2-5	-	CASRIGETQYF	TGTGCCAGCAGGATAGGGGAGACCCAGTACTTC
-	TRBV19	TRBJ2-5	-	CASSTLSGGTGKETQYF	TGTGCCAGTAGTACCCTCTCGGGGGGGACAGGAAAAGAGACCCAGTACTTC
-	TRBV7-3	TRBJ2-3	TRBD2	CASSLQAGGDTQYF	TGTGCCAGCAGCTTACAAGCGGGAGGGGATACGCAGTATTTT
-	TRBV28	TRBJ2-1	-	CASQLGGASPLHEQFF	TGTGCCAGCCAATTGGGGGGGGCTAGCCCGCTACATGAGCAGTTCTTC
once	TRBV10-3	TRBJ1-2	-	CAIRRQVNYGYTF	TGTGCCATCAGGCGACAGGTTAACTATGGCTACACCTTC
once	TRBV29-1	TRBJ2-7	TRBD2	CSVSAGNYEQYF	TGCAGCGTTTCAGCGGGGAACTACGAGCAGTACTTC
-	TRBV5-1	TRBJ2-3	-	CASSISTDTQYF	TGCGCCAGCAGCATCAGCACAGATACGCAGTATTTT
-	TRBV30	TRBJ2-5	TRBD1	CASATGRETQYF	TGTGCCTCGGCGACAGGGCGAGAGACCCAGTACTTC